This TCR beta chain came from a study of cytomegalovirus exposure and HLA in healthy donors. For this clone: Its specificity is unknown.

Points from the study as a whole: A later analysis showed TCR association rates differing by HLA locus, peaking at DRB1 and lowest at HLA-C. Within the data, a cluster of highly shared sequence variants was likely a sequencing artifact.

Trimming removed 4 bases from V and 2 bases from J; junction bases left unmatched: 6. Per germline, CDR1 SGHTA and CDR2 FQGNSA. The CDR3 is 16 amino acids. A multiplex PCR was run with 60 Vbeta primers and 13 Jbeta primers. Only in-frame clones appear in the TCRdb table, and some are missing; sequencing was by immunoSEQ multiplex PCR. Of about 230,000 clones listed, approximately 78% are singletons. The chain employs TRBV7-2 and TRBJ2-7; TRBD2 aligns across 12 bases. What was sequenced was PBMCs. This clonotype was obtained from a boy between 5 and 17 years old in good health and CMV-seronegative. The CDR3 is CASSYILAGGPYEQYF. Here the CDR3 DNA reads TGTGCCAGCAGCTATATACTAGCGGGAGGCCCCTACGAGCAGTACTTC. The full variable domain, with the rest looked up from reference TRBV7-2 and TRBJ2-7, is GAGVSQSPSNKVTEKGKDVELRCDPISGHTALYWYRQSLGQGLEFLIYFQGNSAPDKSGLPSDRFSAERTGGSVSTLTIQRTQQEDSAVYLCASSYILAGGPYEQYFGPGTRLTVT.